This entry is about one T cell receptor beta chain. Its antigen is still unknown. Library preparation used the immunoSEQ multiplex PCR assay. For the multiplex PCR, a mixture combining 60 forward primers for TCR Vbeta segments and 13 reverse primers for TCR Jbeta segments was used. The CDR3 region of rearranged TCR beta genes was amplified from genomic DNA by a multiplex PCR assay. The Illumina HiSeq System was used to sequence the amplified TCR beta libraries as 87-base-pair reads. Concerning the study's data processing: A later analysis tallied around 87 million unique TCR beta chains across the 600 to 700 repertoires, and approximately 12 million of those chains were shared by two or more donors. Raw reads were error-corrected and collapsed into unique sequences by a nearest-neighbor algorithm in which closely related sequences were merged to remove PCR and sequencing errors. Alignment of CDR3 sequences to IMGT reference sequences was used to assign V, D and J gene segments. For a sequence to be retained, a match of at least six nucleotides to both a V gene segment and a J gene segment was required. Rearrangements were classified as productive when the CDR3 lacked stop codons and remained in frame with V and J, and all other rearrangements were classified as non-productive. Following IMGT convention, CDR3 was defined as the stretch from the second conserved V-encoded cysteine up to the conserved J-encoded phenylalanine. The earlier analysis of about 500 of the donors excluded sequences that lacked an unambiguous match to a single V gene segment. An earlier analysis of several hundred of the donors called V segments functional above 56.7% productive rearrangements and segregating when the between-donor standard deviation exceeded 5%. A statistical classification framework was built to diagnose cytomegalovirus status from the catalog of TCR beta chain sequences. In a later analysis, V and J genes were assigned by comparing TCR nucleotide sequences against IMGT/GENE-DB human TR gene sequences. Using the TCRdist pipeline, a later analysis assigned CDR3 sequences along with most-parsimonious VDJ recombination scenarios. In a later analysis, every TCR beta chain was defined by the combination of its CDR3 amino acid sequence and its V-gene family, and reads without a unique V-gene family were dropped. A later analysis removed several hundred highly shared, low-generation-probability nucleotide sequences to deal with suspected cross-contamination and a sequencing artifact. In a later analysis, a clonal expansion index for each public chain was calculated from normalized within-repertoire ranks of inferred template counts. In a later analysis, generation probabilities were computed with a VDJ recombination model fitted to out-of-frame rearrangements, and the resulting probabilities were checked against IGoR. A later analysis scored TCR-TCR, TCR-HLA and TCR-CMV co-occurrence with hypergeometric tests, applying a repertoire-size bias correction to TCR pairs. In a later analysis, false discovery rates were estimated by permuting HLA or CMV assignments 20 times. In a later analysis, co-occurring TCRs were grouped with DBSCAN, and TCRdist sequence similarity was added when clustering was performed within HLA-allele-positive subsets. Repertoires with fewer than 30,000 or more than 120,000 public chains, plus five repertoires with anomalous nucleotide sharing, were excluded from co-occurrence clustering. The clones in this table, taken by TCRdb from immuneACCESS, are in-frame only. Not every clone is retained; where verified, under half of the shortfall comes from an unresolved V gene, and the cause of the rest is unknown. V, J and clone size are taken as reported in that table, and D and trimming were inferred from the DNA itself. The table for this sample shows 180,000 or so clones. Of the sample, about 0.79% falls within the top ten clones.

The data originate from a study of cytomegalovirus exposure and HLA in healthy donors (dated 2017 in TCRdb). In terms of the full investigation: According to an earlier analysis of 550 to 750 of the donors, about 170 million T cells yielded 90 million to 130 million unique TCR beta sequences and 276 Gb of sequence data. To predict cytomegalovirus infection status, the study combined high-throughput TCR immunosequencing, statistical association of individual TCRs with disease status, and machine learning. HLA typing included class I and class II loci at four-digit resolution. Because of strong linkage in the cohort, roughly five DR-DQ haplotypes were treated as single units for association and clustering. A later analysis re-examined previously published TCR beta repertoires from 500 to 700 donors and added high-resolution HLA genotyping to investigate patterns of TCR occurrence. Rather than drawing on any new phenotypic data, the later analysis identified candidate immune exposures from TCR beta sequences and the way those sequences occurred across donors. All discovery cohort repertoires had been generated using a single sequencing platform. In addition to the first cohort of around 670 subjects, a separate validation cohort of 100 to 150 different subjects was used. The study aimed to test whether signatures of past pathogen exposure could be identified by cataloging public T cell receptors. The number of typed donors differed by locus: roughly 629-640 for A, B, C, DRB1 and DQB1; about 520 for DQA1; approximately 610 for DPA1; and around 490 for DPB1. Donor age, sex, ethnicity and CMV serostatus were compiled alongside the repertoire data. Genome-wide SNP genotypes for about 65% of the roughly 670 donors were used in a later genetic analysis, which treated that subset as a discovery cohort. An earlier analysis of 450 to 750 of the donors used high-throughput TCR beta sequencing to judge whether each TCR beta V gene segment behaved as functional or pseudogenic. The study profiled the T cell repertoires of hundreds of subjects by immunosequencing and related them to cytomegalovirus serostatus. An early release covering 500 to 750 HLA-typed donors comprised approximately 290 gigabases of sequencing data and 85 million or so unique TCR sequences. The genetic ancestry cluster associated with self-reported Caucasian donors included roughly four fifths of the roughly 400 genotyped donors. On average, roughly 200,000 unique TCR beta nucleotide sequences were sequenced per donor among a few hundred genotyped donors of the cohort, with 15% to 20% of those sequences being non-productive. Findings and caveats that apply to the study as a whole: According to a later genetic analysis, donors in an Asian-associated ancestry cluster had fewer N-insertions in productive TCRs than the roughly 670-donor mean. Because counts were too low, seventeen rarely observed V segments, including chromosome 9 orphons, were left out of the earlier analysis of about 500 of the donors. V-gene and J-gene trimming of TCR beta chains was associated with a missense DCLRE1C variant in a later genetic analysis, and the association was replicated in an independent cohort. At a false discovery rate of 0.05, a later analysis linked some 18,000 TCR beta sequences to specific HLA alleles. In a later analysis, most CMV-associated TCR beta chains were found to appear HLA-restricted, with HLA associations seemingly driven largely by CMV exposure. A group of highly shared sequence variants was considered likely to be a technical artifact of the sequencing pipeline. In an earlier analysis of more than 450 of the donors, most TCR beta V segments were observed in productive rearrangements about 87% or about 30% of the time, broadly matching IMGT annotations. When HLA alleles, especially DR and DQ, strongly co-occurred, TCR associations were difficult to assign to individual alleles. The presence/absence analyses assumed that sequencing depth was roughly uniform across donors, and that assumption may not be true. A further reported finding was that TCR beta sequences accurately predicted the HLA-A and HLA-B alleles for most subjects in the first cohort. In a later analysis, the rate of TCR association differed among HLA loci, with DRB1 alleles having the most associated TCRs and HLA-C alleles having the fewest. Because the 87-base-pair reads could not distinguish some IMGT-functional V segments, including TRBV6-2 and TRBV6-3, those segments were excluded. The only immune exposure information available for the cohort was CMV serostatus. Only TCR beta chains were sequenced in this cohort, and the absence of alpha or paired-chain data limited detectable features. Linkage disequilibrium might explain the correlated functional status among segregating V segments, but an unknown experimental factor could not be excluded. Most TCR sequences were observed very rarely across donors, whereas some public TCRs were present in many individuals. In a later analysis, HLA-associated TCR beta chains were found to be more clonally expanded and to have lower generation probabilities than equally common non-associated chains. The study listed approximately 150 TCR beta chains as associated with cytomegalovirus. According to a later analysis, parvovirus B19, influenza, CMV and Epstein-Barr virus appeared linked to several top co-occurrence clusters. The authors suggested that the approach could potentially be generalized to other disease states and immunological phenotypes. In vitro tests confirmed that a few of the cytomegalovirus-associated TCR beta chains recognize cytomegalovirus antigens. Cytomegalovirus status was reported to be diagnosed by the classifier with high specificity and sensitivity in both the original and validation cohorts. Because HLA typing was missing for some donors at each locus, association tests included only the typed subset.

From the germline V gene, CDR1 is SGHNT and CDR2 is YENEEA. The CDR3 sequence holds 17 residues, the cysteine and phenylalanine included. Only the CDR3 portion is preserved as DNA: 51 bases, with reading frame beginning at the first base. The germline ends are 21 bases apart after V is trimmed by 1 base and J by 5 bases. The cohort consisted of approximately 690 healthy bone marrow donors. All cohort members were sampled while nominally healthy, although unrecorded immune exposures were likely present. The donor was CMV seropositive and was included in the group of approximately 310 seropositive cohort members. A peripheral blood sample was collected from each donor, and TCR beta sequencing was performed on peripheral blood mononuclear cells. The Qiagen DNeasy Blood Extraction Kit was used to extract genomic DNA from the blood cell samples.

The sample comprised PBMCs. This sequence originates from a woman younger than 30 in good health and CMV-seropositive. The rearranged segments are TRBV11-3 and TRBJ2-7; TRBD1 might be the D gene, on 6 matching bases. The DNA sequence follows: TGTGCCAGCAGCTTAGGGGTTAGCAGGACAGCCCTCGACGAGCAGTACTTC. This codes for CASSLGVSRTALDEQYF.